Following are 8 T cell receptor beta chains from one sample sequenced in a study of molecular identifiers for immune sequencing clone quantification (dated by TCRdb to the late 2010s). Library construction relied on PCR. Sequencing used a NextSeq 500. In-frame beta chains were kept once TCRdb had trimmed the public reads at Q25 with fastp and called clones with MiXCR. Rows with a matching CDR3 protein are joined into one entry that keeps the most common DNA and genes. This sample gives about half a million distinct CDR3 sequences in total; under 30% of them show up just once. Together, the top ten hold 0.7% to 0.9% of the sample. Material for sequencing was naive CD8+ T cells from blood, with Jurkat cell RNA spiked in. What the cell subset or site label conveys for this sample: FACS-sorted CD8+CD4-CCR7+CD45RA+ naive T cells. These receptors were obtained from a human donor in good health. Some libraries in this study had Jurkat cell RNA spiked in.

This clonotype was recorded at least ten times. V is TRBV4-1 and J is TRBJ1-3; TRBD1 matches 7 bases. The CDR3 has 15 residues. V dropped 5 bases and J dropped 4; count of bases not matched to a gene: 8. The germline gives CDR1 MGHRA, CDR2 YSYEKL. The CDR3 region is CASSERTGSGNTIYF. The CDR3 bases are TGCGCCAGCAGCGAGAGGACAGGTTCCGGAAACACCATATATTTT.

This clonotype was seen a few times. The V gene is TRBV5-1, the J gene TRBJ2-3; 13 bases map to TRBD2. The CDR3 is made up of 18 amino acids. Germline CDR1 reads SGHRS; CDR2 reads YFSETQ. V shed 4 bases, J shed 2 bases, and the junction held 10 bases outside the gene matches. CDR3 in amino acids: CASSLGLAGAIDTDTQYF. In DNA, the CDR3 is TGCGCCAGCAGCCTAGGACTAGCGGGGGCAATTGACACAGATACGCAGTATTTT.

As to this clonotype: A read error is possible here, since a much larger clone lies one base away. The V call is TRBV4-2, the J call TRBJ2-7; perhaps TRBD1 as D (6 bases). This CDR3 is 14 amino acids long. Germline CDR1 reads LGHNA; CDR2 reads YNFKEQ. The CDR3: CASGQADSPGEQYF. In DNA form, the CDR3 reads TGTGCCAGCGGCCAAGCGGACAGTCCGGGCGAGCAGTACTTC.

This clonotype was counted between two and nine times. The rearrangement uses TRBV30 and TRBJ1-2; 8 bases align to TRBD1. CDR1 GTSNPN and CDR2 SVGIG come from the germline V gene (reference sequence). The CDR3 has 12 residues. V lost 2 bases to trimming and J lost 4 bases; unmatched junction nucleotides: 0. The CDR3 loop reads CAWSTGGYGYTF. CDR3 bases: TGTGCCTGGAGTACAGGGGGCTATGGCTACACCTTC.

As for this clonotype: A single base separates this from a much larger clone, so it may be a read error. This chain uses TRBV9 with TRBJ2-3, with 8 bases fitting TRBD2. The CDR3 has 16 amino acids. V shed 2 bases and J 1 base; nucleotides not matched to a gene: 6. Germline V gives CDR1 SGDLS, CDR2 YYNGEE. The CDR3 region has the DNA TGTGCCAGCAGCGTGGTTCGGGGGGGACGCACAGATACGCAGTATTTT. Translated: CASSVVRGGRTDTQYF.

This clonotype was seen at least ten times. In DNA, the CDR3 is TGCAGTGCTAGAGATTTTGGTTACAGAGCTAATGAAAAACTGTTTTTT. This encodes CSARDFGYRANEKLFF. The chain couples TRBV20-1 to TRBJ1-4, with unresolved D. V was clipped by 0 bases and J by 3 bases, with 14 bases between them. CDR1 and CDR2 (germline): DFQATT, SNEGSKA (reference sequence). CDR3 size: 16 residues.

This sequence joins TRBV30 and TRBJ2-1; TRBD2 agrees at 7 bases. The V gene end was trimmed by 1 base and the J gene end by 8 bases; junction bases not matched to a gene: 5. The CDR3 is 13 amino acids. Germline CDR1 and CDR2: GTSNPN and SVGIG (reference sequence). This CDR3 is CAWSGEGFHEQFF. The CDR3 nucleotides are TGTGCCTGGAGTGGGGAGGGTTTTCATGAGCAGTTCTTC.

This clonotype appeared many times. This rearrangement joins TRBV5-1 to TRBJ2-7; D might be TRBD2 (6 bases). There are 14 residues in the CDR3. V lost 3 bases to trimming and J lost 3 bases, with 13 bases between them. Looked up from germline, CDR1 is SGHRS and CDR2 is YFSETQ. CDR3 sequence: CASSWEDNYYEQYF. The CDR3 nucleotides read TGCGCCAGCAGCTGGGAGGATAACTACTACGAGCAGTACTTC.